Sequencing of this T cell receptor beta chain was carried out in a study of blood T cell repertoires in COVID-19. Those who participated ranged in age from about 18 to 89 years and resided in some 24 US areas. Assignment of participants to cohorts was predicated upon participant-reported clinical history. Germline V gene sequence: CDR1 SEHNR, CDR2 FQNEAQ (reference sequence). V was pared by 11 bases and J by 0 bases, with 14 bases between. The CDR3 is made up of 14 amino acids. Generated by immunoSEQ multiplex PCR, the TCRdb table keeps only in-frame clones and is missing some. The table lists under 250,000 clones, roughly four fifths of them singletons.

This rearrangement joins TRBV7-9 to TRBJ1-3; D unclear. This clonotype was sampled from a woman aged 55-70 years who had recovered from COVID-19. What was sequenced was PBMCs or T cells enriched from blood (not recorded which). CDR3 sequence reads: CALRVGSSGNTIYF. The CDR3 nucleotides are TGTGCCCTGCGGGTGGGAAGCTCTGGAAACACCATATATTTT.